What follows are 2 T cell receptor beta chains derived from one specimen sequenced in a study of Ad26.COV2.S vaccination and SARS-CoV-2 variants. Treatment reported: around 19 received Ad26.COV2.S at low or high dose, single or two shots; a few received placebo; per-sample allocation not given. Vaccine and placebo recipients were sampled on day 63 after the first injection. TCRdb's copy holds only in-frame clones and misses some; the assay was immunoSEQ multiplex PCR. Of about 380,000 clones listed, 83% are singletons. The starting material was peripheral blood, obtained in a trial of Ad26.COV2.S vaccine versus placebo. The source is a person aged 18-60 years who received the Ad26.COV2.S COVID-19 vaccine or a placebo.

The chain combines TRBV13 with TRBJ1-2; TRBD1 agrees at 7 bases. V dropped 9 bases and J dropped 6; count of bases not matched to a gene: 10. CDR1 is PRHDT and CDR2 is FYEKMQ in the germline V gene (reference sequence). This CDR3 has 13 residues. CDR3 amino acids: CASSTRGRDGYTF. The CDR3 bases are TGTGCCAGTTCCACCAGGGGGAGGGATGGCTACACCTTC.

The genes are TRBV7-2 and TRBJ1-5; TRBD1 aligns across 7 bases. V was pared by 5 bases and J by 4 bases, with 17 bases of the junction left unmatched. Germline CDR1 SGHTA, CDR2 FQGNSA. This CDR3 contains 18 residues. The CDR3 DNA sequence: TGTGCCAGCAGCCACCTATATGGGGGCCGGGACAGAAATCAGCCCCAGCATTTT. Amino acids: CASSHLYGGRDRNQPQHF.